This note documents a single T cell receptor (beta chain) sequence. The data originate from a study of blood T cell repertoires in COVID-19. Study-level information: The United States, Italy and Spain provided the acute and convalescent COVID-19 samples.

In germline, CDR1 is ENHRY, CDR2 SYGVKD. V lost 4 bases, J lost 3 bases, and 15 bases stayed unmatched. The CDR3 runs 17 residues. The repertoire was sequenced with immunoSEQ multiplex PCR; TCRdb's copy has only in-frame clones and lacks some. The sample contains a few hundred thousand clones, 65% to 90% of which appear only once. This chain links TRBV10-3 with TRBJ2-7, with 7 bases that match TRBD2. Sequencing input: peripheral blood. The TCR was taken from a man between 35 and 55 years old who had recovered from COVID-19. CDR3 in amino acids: CAISVVASGSLNYEQYF. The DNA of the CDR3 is TGTGCCATCAGTGTTGTGGCTAGCGGATCTTTGAACTACGAGCAGTACTTC.